These 29 T cell receptor beta chains originate from one sample sequenced in a study of T-cell reconstitution after alpha-beta-depleted transplantation in children. TCRbeta library preparation incorporated unique molecular identifiers. TCRdb recomputed calls from the PCR reads with MiXCR, one row per CDR3 protein. The sample lists 600,000 to 800,000 distinct CDR3 sequences; roughly 13% were seen once. The sample here was PBMCs, taken before TCRalphabeta/CD19-depleted stem cell transplant. Source of these receptors: a girl aged 2 to 9 with congenital amegakaryocytic thrombocytopenia, due to receive a stem cell transplant.

This clonotype has a handful of counts. The chain joins TRBV5-1 to TRBJ1-1; TRBD1 agrees at 7 bases. CDR1 is SGHRS, CDR2 YFSETQ, per germline. V was clipped by 1 base and J by 1 base; unmatched bases: 16. The CDR3 length is 19 residues. CDR3 coding DNA: TGCGCCAGCAGCTTGACAAAAGTGGACAGGAGGGCGCGGAACACTGAAGCTTTCTTT. It translates to CASSLTKVDRRARNTEAFF. Using reference TRBV5-1 and TRBJ1-1 for the parts outside the CDR3, the full variable domain is KAGVTQTPRYLIKTRGQQVTLSCSPISGHRSVSWYQQTPGQGLQFLFEYFSETQRNKGNFPGRFSGRQFSNSRSEMNVSTLELGDSALYLCASSLTKVDRRARNTEAFFGQGTRLTVV.

The chain employs TRBV7-3 and TRBJ1-1, with D maybe TRBD1 (6 bases). The CDR3 length is 15 residues. V was trimmed by 5 bases and J by 1 base, leaving 14 bases between them. Germline CDR1 and CDR2: SGHTA and FQGTGA. CDR3 in DNA: TGTGCCAGCAGCCTAAGGACAGCCCAGAACACTGAAGCTTTCTTT. Its protein product is CASSLRTAQNTEAFF.

This clonotype was seen a handful of times. V usage is TRBV20-1 and J usage is TRBJ2-5; a weak D match, TRBD2 (6 bases). The CDR3 consists of 14 residues. Trimming took off 0 bases at V and 5 bases at J, with 13 bases between the two ends. The germline gives CDR1 DFQATT, CDR2 SNEGSKA (reference sequence). CDR3 DNA: TGCAGTGCTAGAGATGGCGGGACGTGGGAGACCCAGTACTTC. As protein: CSARDGGTWETQYF.

This clonotype was seen ten or more times. The chain carries TRBV7-6 and TRBJ2-3; the D gene could be TRBD1 or TRBD2 (5 bases each). The CDR3 is 22 amino acids. Germline V gene sequence: CDR1 SGHVS, CDR2 FNYEAQ. V lost 2 bases, J lost 4 bases, and 34 bases lay in between. CDR3 DNA: TGTGCCAGCAGCTTACGGGGCGACCTCCCACGGTTGACCAAAGTTGGGGCAGATACGCAGTATTTT. Translated, it gives CASSLRGDLPRLTKVGADTQYF.

This sequence joins TRBV12-5 and TRBJ2-7, with unresolved D. The CDR3 has 15 residues. Germline loops: CDR1 LGHNT, CDR2 FRNRAP. The V gene lost 1 base and the J gene lost 1 base, with 11 bases spanning the gap. In DNA form, the CDR3 reads TGTGCTAGTGGTTTGGCTCAAGCCGGGTCCTACGAGCAGTACTTC. Amino acids: CASGLAQAGSYEQYF.

The chain couples TRBV29-1 to TRBJ1-1; D unclear. The germline V gene encodes CDR1 SQVTM and CDR2 ANQGSEA. V was cut by 3 bases and J by 4 bases, with 12 bases left in between. The CDR3 is 13 residues long. This CDR3 is CSVEEGWGTEAFF. The CDR3 DNA is TGCAGCGTTGAGGAGGGTTGGGGCACTGAAGCTTTCTTT.

Many counts were recorded for this clonotype. The V call is TRBV7-2, the J call TRBJ2-3; 8 bases align to TRBD2. J gave up 0 bases and V 5 bases, and 7 bases lay outside the gene matches. This CDR3 contains 16 residues. Germline V gene lookup returns CDR1 SGHTA and CDR2 FQGNSA. CDR3 DNA sequence: TGTGCCAGCAGCCCCAGCGGGGGACCTAGCACAGATACGCAGTATTTT. Encoded protein: CASSPSGGPSTDTQYF.

The chain links TRBV5-1 to TRBJ2-7; 7 bases are a match to TRBD1. Unmatched junction bases numbered 4, after V lost 4 bases and J lost 0 bases. Germline CDR1 SGHRS, CDR2 YFSETQ. The CDR3 runs 14 residues. The CDR3 nucleotides are TGCGCCAGCAGCGGGGACAGCCTCTCCTACGAGCAGTACTTC. The encoded protein is CASSGDSLSYEQYF. The full variable domain, with the rest looked up from reference TRBV5-1 and TRBJ2-7, is KAGVTQTPRYLIKTRGQQVTLSCSPISGHRSVSWYQQTPGQGLQFLFEYFSETQRNKGNFPGRFSGRQFSNSRSEMNVSTLELGDSALYLCASSGDSLSYEQYFGPGTRLTVT.

The rearrangement joins TRBV14 to TRBJ2-3; D gene unclear. Looked up from germline, CDR1 is SGHDN and CDR2 is FVKESK. The CDR3 is 13 residues long. V lost 0 bases to trimming and J lost 7 bases, with 8 bases between them. In DNA, the CDR3 is TGTGCCAGCAGCCAAGATCTGGGTTATACGCAGTATTTT. This gives the protein CASSQDLGYTQYF. The full variable domain, rest sourced from reference TRBV14 and TRBJ2-3, is EAGVTQFPSHSVIEKGQTVTLRCDPISGHDNLYWYRRVMGKEIKFLLHFVKESKQDESGMPNNRFLAERTGGTYSTLKVQPAELEDSGVYFCASSQDLGYTQYFGPGTRLTVL.

This clonotype was seen at least ten times. The V and J genes are TRBV10-3 and TRBJ2-2; D call uncertain. Germline values: CDR1 ENHRY, CDR2 SYGVKD. Deletions cut 6 bases from V and 4 bases from J, with 9 bases between. The CDR3 contains 13 residues. CDR3: CAISAPATGELFF. Here the CDR3 DNA reads TGTGCCATCAGCGCCCCCGCCACCGGGGAGCTGTTTTTT.

This clonotype was seen more than once but under ten times. The chain employs TRBV20-1 and TRBJ2-3, with D possibly matching TRBD2 (6 bases). This CDR3 comprises 15 residues. Germline V CDR1 and CDR2: DFQATT, SNEGSKA (reference sequence). Trimming pared 7 bases from V and 0 bases from J, leaving 17 bases between. The CDR3 region has the DNA TGCAGTGTAGCATACCCGGGAGTAAGCACAGATACGCAGTATTTT. It is translated as CSVAYPGVSTDTQYF.

J is TRBJ1-1 and V is TRBV29-1; D gene uncertain. The CDR3 is 12 amino acids. Trimming removed 7 bases from V and 1 base from J, with 10 bases in between. Per germline, CDR1 SQVTM and CDR2 ANQGSEA. This chain's CDR3 is CSAGDWNTEAFF. The CDR3 nucleotides are TGCAGCGCTGGAGATTGGAACACTGAAGCTTTCTTT.

A note on this clonotype: A read error may produce the germline difference seen at one junction end. The chain carries TRBV20-1 and TRBJ2-7, with D hard to call. Germline CDR1 is DFQATT and CDR2 is SNEGSKA (reference sequence). The CDR3 has 12 residues. The CDR3 DNA reads as TGCAGAGCTAGAGAGTCCCGCTACGAGCAGTACTTC. Protein product: CRARESRYEQYF.

Only a few counts were recorded for this clonotype. The chain links TRBV20-1 to TRBJ1-5; D is ambiguous. Germline CDR1 reads DFQATT; CDR2 reads SNEGSKA (reference sequence). The CDR3 runs to 11 residues. With 0 bases removed from V and 11 bases from J, the gap between germline ends came to 8 bases. CDR3 residues: CSARDPWSQHF. CDR3 coding DNA: TGCAGTGCTAGAGATCCCTGGTCCCAGCATTTT.

At least ten counts were recorded for this clonotype. The chain uses TRBV20-1 and TRBJ2-3; no clear D. The CDR3 runs 14 residues. Trimming pared 0 bases from V and 2 bases from J, leaving 9 bases between. Germline-derived CDR1 and CDR2 are DFQATT and SNEGSKA (reference sequence). CDR3 sequence (DNA): TGCAGTGCTAGAGAGCCGGGCCCCACAGATACGCAGTATTTT. Its protein is CSAREPGPTDTQYF.

The V and J genes are TRBV7-8 and TRBJ2-5; 11 bases match TRBD2. The V segment lost 5 bases and the J segment 5 bases; nucleotides outside the gene matches: 13. Looked up from germline, CDR1 is SGHVS and CDR2 is FQNEAQ. The length of the CDR3 is 17 residues. The CDR3 region is CASSPTLTSGDVETQYF. In DNA, the CDR3 is TGTGCCAGCAGCCCTACCCTGACTAGCGGGGATGTGGAGACCCAGTACTTC.

This clonotype was observed a few times. The genes are TRBV15 and TRBJ2-2; no clear D gene. This CDR3 is built from 14 residues. V lost 0 bases and J 6 bases, leaving 8 bases between the germline ends. Germline V lookup: CDR1 LNHNV, CDR2 YYDKDF (reference sequence). The CDR3 sequence is CATSRDLGSGELFF. The CDR3 nucleotides read TGTGCCACCAGCAGAGATTTGGGTTCCGGGGAGCTGTTTTTT. Filled out from reference TRBV15 and TRBJ2-2, the complete variable domain reads DAMVIQNPRYQVTQFGKPVTLSCSQTLNHNVMYWYQQKSSQAPKLLFHYYDKDFNNEADTPDNFQSRRPNTSFCFLDIRSPGLGDTAMYLCATSRDLGSGELFFGEGSRLTVL.

This clonotype appeared a few times. The V gene is TRBV7-8, the J gene TRBJ2-1; 14 bases match TRBD2. The V gene end was trimmed by 9 bases and the J gene end by 8 bases; junction bases not matched to a gene: 3. The CDR3 covers 13 residues. Germline assignment: CDR1 SGHVS and CDR2 FQNEAQ. Here the CDR3 reads CASVGLAGDEQFF. The CDR3 DNA reads as TGTGCCAGTGTGGGACTAGCGGGAGATGAGCAGTTCTTC.

This clonotype occurred a few times. The chain has TRBV12-3 or TRBV12-4 and TRBJ2-1, with 8 positions matching TRBD1. The V and J ends lost 3 bases and 4 bases, in that order; junction bases with no gene match: 11. The CDR3 loop spans 17 amino acids. CDR3 in amino acids: CASSFFRTGFFYNEQFF. CDR3 nucleotides: TGTGCCAGCAGTTTTTTCAGGACAGGGTTTTTTTACAATGAGCAGTTCTTC.

This clonotype was recorded many times. CDR3 loop: CASSFFTVNTEAFF. The CDR3 nucleotides read TGCGCCAGCAGCTTTTTCACGGTGAACACTGAAGCTTTCTTT. The chain employs TRBV5-1 and TRBJ1-1; D is ambiguous. Trimming removed 2 bases from V and 0 bases from J, with 8 bases in between. This CDR3 is 14 amino acids long. CDR1 is SGHRS and CDR2 is YFSETQ in the germline V gene.

As for this clonotype: A much more abundant neighbour one base away suggests this may be a read error. The chain employs TRBV7-2 and TRBJ2-1, with 8 bases matching TRBD2. The J segment lost 6 bases and the V segment lost 2 bases, leaving 6 bases of the junction unmatched. This CDR3 has 15 amino acids. CDR1 SGHTA and CDR2 FQGNSA come from the germline V gene. The CDR3 DNA reads as TGTGCCAGCAGCTTACGTCCGCGGGAGGCCAATGAGCAGTTCTTC. Its protein is CASSLRPREANEQFF.

This clonotype has a single count. This chain connects TRBV30 to TRBJ2-7, with D perhaps matching TRBD1 or TRBD2 (5 bases each). V gave up 1 base and J gave up 1 base, with 14 bases separating them. Germline V gene lookup returns CDR1 GTSNPN and CDR2 SVGIG (reference sequence). This CDR3 region has 15 residues. The CDR3 loop is CAWSAPRDGSYEQYF. CDR3 DNA sequence: TGTGCCTGGAGTGCCCCCAGGGACGGTTCCTACGAGCAGTACTTC.

This clonotype has ten or more counts. The chain joins TRBV12-3 or TRBV12-4 to TRBJ1-1; D unresolved. The germline V and J ends were trimmed by 8 bases and 4 bases, with 17 bases remaining between them. The CDR3 is 14 amino acids. The CDR3 coding sequence is TGTGCCAGCGGACCTGGGAGATTATCCACTGAAGCTTTCTTT. The encoded protein is CASGPGRLSTEAFF.

The chain couples TRBV12-3 or TRBV12-4 to TRBJ2-7; 13 positions agree with TRBD2. Trimming removed 5 bases from V and 6 bases from J; junction bases left unmatched: 10. This CDR3 region has 16 residues. The CDR3 region is CASSQLAGGPSSEQYF. In DNA form, the CDR3 reads TGTGCCAGCAGTCAACTAGCGGGAGGGCCCTCTTCCGAGCAGTACTTC.

This clonotype was detected only a few times. This chain links TRBV5-1 with TRBJ2-5; either TRBD1 or TRBD2 may supply D (5 bases each). The germline gives CDR1 SGHRS, CDR2 YFSETQ. CDR3 length: 16 residues. Trimming removed 1 base at V and 1 base at J, with 14 bases between. The CDR3 DNA follows: TGCGCCAGCAGCTTGTCCAGGGAGACTTTCCAAGAGACCCAGTACTTC. This gives the protein CASSLSRETFQETQYF.

This clonotype came up a few times. The rearrangement joins TRBV5-1 to TRBJ2-6; D is uncertain. The CDR3 contains 15 residues. Germline CDR1 is SGHRS and CDR2 is YFSETQ. Trimming shortened V by 2 bases and J by 0 bases, and 6 bases separated the two germline ends. CDR3: CASSLWGSGANVLTF. CDR3 bases: TGCGCCAGCAGCTTATGGGGCTCTGGGGCCAACGTCCTGACTTTC.

This clonotype appeared a few times. The chain has TRBV6-6 and TRBJ1-2; possible D gene TRBD1, 6 bases. There are 13 residues in the CDR3. Germline assignment: CDR1 MNHNY and CDR2 SVGAGI (reference sequence). Between the trimmed V and J ends, which lost 6 bases and 5 bases, there was a span of 13 bases. The CDR3 here is CASRRPDRYGYTF. The CDR3 DNA reads TGTGCCAGCAGACGACCGGACAGATATGGCTACACCTTC.

This clonotype was observed a few times. The V and J genes are TRBV20-1 and TRBJ2-1; 9 bases are a match to TRBD2. This CDR3 region has 14 residues. V shed 1 base and J 5 bases; nucleotides not matched to a gene: 3. Germline V gene data show CDR1 as DFQATT and CDR2 as SNEGSKA (reference sequence). The CDR3 coding sequence is TGCAGTGCTAGAGGGGCTAGCGGGAACAATGAGCAGTTCTTC. This codes for CSARGASGNNEQFF.

This clonotype has ten or more counts. This chain links TRBV12-3 or TRBV12-4 with TRBJ1-2; tentatively, D is TRBD1 (6 bases). The CDR3 has 14 residues. V shed 3 bases and J shed 4 bases, with 12 bases lying between them. In DNA form, the CDR3 reads TGTGCCAGCAGTTTTGGAGGGGGGGGCTATGGCTACACCTTC. Translating gives CASSFGGGGYGYTF.